These 8 T cell receptor beta chains were sequenced from one sample in a study of Graves' ophthalmopathy and Graves' hyperthyroidism. Amplification targeted the TCR beta CDR3 regions, with RNA transcripts as the source material. A first-round RT-PCR used HTBI primers, followed by a second-round multiplex PCR. From the multiplex PCR reads, TCRdb called clonotypes with MiXCR, one entry per CDR3 protein. The sample consists of over a million distinct CDR3 sequences, less than 45% of them appearing once. The sequenced material came from peripheral blood or thyroid tissue (not recorded which). The receptor source for this set is an adult man with Graves' hyperthyroidism.

The V gene is TRBV6-2 or TRBV6-3, the J gene TRBJ1-1; D gene uncertain. V shed 6 bases and J shed 0 bases, with 8 bases lying between them. The germline gives CDR1 MNHEY, CDR2 SVGEGT. This CDR3 contains 13 residues. Here the CDR3 DNA reads TGTGCCAGCAGATTCAGAATGAACACTGAAGCTTTCTTT. Amino acid sequence: CASRFRMNTEAFF.

The rearrangement joins TRBV4-2 to TRBJ2-2; 11 bases are shared with TRBD2. The CDR3 covers 16 residues. Germline V gene data show CDR1 as LGHNA and CDR2 as YNFKEQ. With V trimmed by 3 bases and J by 4 bases, 4 bases remained unmatched. The CDR3 sequence: CASSQLAGGPTGELFF. CDR3 bases: TGTGCCAGCAGCCAGTTAGCGGGAGGGCCCACCGGGGAGCTGTTTTTT.

This clonotype was seen many times. This chain uses TRBV5-8 with TRBJ2-7; possible D gene TRBD1, 5 bases. From germline, CDR1 is SGHTS and CDR2 YDEGEE. The CDR3 covers 14 residues. V gave up 4 bases and J gave up 9 bases, with 20 bases separating them. In DNA, the CDR3 is TGTGCCAGCAGCCACGACCCCGCAGGGAATGGGCAGTACTTC. It is translated as CASSHDPAGNGQYF.

This rearrangement joins TRBV6-5 to TRBJ1-3, with 10 bases that match TRBD1. This CDR3 contains 17 residues. The junction had 6 bases not matched to a gene; V was cut back by 2 bases and J by 2 bases. In germline, CDR1 is MNHEY, CDR2 SVGAGI. CDR3 residues: CASSYAGTGEAGNTIYF. CDR3 sequence (DNA): TGTGCCAGCAGTTACGCTGGGACAGGGGAGGCTGGAAACACCATATATTTT.

The V call is TRBV6-2 or TRBV6-3, the J call TRBJ1-3; the match to TRBD1 covers 7 bases. This CDR3 comprises 15 residues. Germline CDR1 and CDR2: MNHEY and SVGEGT. The V segment lost 5 bases and the J segment 2 bases; nucleotides outside the gene matches: 6. CDR3 bases: TGTGCCAGCAGTAGAACGACAGGGACTGGAAACACCATATATTTT. This codes for CASSRTTGTGNTIYF.

This clonotype was counted ten times or more. The chain is built from TRBV4-3 and TRBJ1-1; D is ambiguous. The CDR3 length is 15 residues. CDR1 is LGHNA, CDR2 YSLEER, per germline. The V end was cut by 1 base, the J end by 1 base, with 10 bases between. CDR3 protein: CASSQVNRENTEAFF. The CDR3 bases are TGCGCCAGCAGCCAAGTTAACAGAGAGAACACTGAAGCTTTCTTT.

V usage is TRBV28 and J usage is TRBJ1-1; a weak D match, TRBD1 (6 bases). The germline gives CDR1 MDHEN, CDR2 SYDVKM. Trimming shortened V by 4 bases and J by 0 bases, and 12 bases separated the two germline ends. The CDR3 extends over 15 amino acids. The DNA of the CDR3 is TGTGCCAGCAGTTCCGGACAGCTAATGAACACTGAAGCTTTCTTT. Encoded protein: CASSSGQLMNTEAFF.

CDR3 nucleotides: TGTGCCAGCACACCAAGCCGGGGACAGTCACCCCTCCACTTT. It codes for CASTPSRGQSPLHF. The V and J genes are TRBV6-5 and TRBJ1-6; 7 bases match TRBD1. The germline V gene encodes CDR1 MNHEY and CDR2 SVGAGI. V lost 7 bases to trimming and J lost 10 bases; unmatched junction nucleotides: 10. CDR3 size: 14 residues.